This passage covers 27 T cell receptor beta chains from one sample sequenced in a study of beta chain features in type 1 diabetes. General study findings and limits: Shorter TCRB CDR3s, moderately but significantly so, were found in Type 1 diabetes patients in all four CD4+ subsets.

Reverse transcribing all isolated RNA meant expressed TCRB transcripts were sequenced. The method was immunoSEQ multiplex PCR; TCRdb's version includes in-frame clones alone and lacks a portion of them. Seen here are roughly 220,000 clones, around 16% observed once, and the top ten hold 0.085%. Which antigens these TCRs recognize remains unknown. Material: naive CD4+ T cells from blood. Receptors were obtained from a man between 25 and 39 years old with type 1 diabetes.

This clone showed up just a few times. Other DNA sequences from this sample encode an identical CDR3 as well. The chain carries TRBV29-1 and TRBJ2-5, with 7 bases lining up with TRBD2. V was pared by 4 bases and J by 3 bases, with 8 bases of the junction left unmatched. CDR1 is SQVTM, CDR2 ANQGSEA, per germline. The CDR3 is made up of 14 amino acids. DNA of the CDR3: TGCAGCGTTGTTGGTGGGAGGGCCGAAGAGACCCAGTACTTC. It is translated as CSVVGGRAEETQYF.

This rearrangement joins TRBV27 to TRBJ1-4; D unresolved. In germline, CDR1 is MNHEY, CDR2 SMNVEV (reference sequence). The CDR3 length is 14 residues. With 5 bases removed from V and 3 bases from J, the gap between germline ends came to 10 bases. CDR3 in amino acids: CASSRGAANEKLFF. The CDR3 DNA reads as TGTGCCAGCAGTCGGGGAGCGGCTAATGAAAAACTGTTTTTT.

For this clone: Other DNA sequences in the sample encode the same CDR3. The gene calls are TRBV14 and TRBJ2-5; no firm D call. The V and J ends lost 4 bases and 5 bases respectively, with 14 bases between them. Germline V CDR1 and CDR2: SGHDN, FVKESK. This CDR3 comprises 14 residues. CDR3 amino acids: CASSRGVHGETQYF. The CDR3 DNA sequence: TGTGCCAGCAGCCGTGGAGTTCACGGGGAGACCCAGTACTTC.

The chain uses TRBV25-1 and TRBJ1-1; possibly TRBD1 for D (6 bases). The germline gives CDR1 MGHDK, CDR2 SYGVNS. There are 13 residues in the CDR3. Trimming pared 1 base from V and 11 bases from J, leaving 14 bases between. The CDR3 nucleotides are TGTGCCAGCAGTGAATCGACAGGTTTGCACGCTTTCTTT. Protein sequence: CASSESTGLHAFF.

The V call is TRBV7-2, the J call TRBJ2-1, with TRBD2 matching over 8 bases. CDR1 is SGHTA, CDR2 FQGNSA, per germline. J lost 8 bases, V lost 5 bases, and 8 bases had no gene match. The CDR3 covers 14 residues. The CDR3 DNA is TGTGCCAGCAGCAATAGCGGGATGGAGGATGAGCAGTTCTTC. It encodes CASSNSGMEDEQFF.

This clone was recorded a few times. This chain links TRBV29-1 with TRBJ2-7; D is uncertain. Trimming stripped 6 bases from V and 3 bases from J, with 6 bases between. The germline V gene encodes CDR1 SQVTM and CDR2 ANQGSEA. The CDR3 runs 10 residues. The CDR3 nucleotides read TGCAGCGTCCTGTACTACGAGCAGTACTTC. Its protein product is CSVLYYEQYF.

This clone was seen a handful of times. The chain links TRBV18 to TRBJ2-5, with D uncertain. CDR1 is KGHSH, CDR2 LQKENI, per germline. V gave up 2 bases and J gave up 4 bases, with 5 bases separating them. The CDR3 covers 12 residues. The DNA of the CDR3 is TGTGCCAGCTCACCAACGGCAGAGACCCAGTACTTC. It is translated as CASSPTAETQYF.

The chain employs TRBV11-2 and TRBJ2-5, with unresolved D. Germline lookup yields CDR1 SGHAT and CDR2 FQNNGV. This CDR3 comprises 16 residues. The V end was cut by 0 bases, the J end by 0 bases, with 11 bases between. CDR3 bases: TGTGCCAGCAGCTTAGATGAGGAAGCCTACCAAGAGACCCAGTACTTC. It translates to CASSLDEEAYQETQYF.

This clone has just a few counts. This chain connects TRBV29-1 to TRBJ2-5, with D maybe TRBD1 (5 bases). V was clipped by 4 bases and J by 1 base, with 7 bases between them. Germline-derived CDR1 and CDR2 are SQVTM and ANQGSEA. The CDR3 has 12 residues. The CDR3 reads CSVGDSQETQYF. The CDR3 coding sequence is TGCAGCGTTGGTGACAGCCAAGAGACCCAGTACTTC.

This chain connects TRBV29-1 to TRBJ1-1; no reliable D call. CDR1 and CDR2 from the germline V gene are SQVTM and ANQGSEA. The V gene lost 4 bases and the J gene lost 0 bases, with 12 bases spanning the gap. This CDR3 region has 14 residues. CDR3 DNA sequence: TGCAGCGTTGGGCAGGCTGGGATGAACACTGAAGCTTTCTTT. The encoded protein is CSVGQAGMNTEAFF.

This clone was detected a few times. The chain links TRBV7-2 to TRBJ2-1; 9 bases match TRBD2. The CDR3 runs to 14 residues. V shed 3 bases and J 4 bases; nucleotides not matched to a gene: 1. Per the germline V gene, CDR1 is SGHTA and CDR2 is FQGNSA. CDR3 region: CASSFLAGYNEQFF. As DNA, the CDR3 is TGTGCCAGCAGCTTTCTAGCGGGGTACAATGAGCAGTTCTTC.

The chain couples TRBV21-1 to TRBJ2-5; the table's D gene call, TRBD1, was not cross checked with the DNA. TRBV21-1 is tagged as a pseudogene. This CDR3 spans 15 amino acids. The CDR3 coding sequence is TGTGCCAGCAGCAAAGGGACAGGGCGGTGGAAGACCCAGTACTTC. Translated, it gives CASSKGTGRWKTQYF.

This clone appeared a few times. The DNA of the CDR3 is TGTGCCAGCTCACCCCGGGGACCGCACCCAGATACGCAGTATTTT. It is translated as CASSPRGPHPDTQYF. The rearrangement links TRBV18 to TRBJ2-3, with D tentatively TRBD1 or TRBD2 (5 bases each). In germline, CDR1 is KGHSH, CDR2 LQKENI. Deletions cut 3 bases from V and 4 bases from J, with 14 bases between. This CDR3 has 15 residues.

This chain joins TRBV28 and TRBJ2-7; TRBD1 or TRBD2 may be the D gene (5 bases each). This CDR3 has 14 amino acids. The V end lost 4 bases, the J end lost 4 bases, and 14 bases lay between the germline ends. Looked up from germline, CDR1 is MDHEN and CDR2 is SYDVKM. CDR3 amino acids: CASSSLGRLYEQYF. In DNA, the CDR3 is TGTGCCAGCAGTTCGTTGGGACGGCTATACGAGCAGTACTTC.

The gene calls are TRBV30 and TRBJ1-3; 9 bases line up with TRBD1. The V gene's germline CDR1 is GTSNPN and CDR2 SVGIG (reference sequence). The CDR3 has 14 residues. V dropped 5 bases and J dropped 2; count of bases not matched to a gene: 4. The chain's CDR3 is CAWEQGATGNTIYF. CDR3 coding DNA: TGTGCCTGGGAACAGGGGGCAACTGGAAACACCATATATTTT. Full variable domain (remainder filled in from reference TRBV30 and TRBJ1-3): SQTIHQWPATLVQPVGSPLSLECTVEGTSNPNLYWYRQAAGRGLQLLFYSVGIGQISSEVPQNLSASRPQDRQFILSSKKLLLSDSGFYLCAWEQGATGNTIYFGEGSWLTVV.

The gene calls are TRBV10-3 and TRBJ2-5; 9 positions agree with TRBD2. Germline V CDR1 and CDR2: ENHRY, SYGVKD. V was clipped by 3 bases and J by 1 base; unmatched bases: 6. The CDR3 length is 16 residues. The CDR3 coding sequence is TGTGCCATCAGTGACGGGTTAGCGGGAGTCCAAGAGACCCAGTACTTC. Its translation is CAISDGLAGVQETQYF.

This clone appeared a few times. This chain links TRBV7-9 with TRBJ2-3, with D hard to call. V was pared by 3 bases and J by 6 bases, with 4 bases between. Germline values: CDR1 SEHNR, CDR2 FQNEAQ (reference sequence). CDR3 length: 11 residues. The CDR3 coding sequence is TGTGCCAGCAGCTTTCCCGATACGCAGTATTTT. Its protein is CASSFPDTQYF.

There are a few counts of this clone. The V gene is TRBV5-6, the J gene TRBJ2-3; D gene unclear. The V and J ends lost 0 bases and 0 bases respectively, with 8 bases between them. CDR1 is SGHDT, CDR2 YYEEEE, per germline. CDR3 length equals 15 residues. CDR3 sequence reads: CASSLGLSSTDTQYF. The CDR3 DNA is TGTGCCAGCAGCTTGGGGCTTAGCAGCACAGATACGCAGTATTTT.

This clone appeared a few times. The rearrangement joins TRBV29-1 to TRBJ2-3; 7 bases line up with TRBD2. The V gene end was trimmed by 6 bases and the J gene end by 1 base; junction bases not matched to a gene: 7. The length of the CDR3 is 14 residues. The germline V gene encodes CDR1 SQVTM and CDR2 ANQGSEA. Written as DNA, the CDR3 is TGCAGCGTCGCCGGGACTATTCGCACAGATACGCAGTATTTT. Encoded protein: CSVAGTIRTDTQYF.

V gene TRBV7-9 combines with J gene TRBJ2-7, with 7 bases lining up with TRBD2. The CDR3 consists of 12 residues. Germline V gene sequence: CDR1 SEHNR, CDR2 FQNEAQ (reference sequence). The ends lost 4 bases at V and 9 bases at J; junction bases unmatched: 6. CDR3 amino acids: CASSSSSSGQYF. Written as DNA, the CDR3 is TGTGCCAGCAGCTCAAGTTCTAGCGGGCAGTACTTC. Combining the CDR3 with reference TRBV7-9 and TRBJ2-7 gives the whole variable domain DTGVSQNPRHKITKRGQNVTFRCDPISEHNRLYWYRQTLGQGPEFLTYFQNEAQLEKSRLLSDRFSAERPKGSFSTLEIQRTEQGDSAMYLCASSSSSSGQYFGPGTRLTVT.

The DNA of the CDR3 is TGTGCCAGCAGCTTAGGATTGAGCAGCCGTAGCACAGATACGCAGTATTTT. Its translation is CASSLGLSSRSTDTQYF. The gene calls are TRBV13 and TRBJ2-3, with unresolved D. From germline, CDR1 is PRHDT and CDR2 FYEKMQ (reference sequence). The CDR3 covers 17 residues. V dropped 0 bases and J dropped 0 bases, with 13 bases sitting between them.

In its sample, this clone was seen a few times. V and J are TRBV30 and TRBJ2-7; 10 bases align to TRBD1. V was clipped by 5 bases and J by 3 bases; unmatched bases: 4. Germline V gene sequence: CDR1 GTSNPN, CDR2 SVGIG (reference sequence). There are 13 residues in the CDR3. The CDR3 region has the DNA TGTGCCTGGGGACAGGGGGGCTTCTACGAGCAGTACTTC. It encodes CAWGQGGFYEQYF.

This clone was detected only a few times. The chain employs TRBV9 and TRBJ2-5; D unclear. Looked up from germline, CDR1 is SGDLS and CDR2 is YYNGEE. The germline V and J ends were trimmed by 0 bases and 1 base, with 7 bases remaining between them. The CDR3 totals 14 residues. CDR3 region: CASSVGRVQETQYF. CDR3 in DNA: TGTGCCAGCAGCGTAGGTAGGGTCCAAGAGACCCAGTACTTC.

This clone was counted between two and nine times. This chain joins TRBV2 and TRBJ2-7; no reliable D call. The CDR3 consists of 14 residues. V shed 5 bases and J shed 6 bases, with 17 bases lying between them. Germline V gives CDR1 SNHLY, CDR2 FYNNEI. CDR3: CASSRTRETGEQYF. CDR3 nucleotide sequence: TGTGCCAGCAGTAGAACAAGGGAAACGGGCGAGCAGTACTTC.

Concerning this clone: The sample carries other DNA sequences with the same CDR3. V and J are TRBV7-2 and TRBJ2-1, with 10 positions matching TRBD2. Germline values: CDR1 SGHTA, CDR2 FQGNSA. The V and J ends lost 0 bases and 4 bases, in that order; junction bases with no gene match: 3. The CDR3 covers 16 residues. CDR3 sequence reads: CASSLAGAGGYNEQFF. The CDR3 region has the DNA TGTGCCAGCAGCTTAGCTGGAGCGGGAGGGTACAATGAGCAGTTCTTC. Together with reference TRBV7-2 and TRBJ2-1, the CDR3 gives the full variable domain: GAGVSQSPSNKVTEKGKDVELRCDPISGHTALYWYRQSLGQGLEFLIYFQGNSAPDKSGLPSDRFSAERTGGSVSTLTIQRTQQEDSAVYLCASSLAGAGGYNEQFFGPGTRLTVL.

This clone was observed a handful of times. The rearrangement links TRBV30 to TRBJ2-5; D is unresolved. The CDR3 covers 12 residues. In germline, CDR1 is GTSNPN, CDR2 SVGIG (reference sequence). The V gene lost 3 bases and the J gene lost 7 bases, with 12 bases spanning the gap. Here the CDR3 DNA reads TGTGCCTGGAGGGTAGGACCTACGACCCAGTACTTC. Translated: CAWRVGPTTQYF.

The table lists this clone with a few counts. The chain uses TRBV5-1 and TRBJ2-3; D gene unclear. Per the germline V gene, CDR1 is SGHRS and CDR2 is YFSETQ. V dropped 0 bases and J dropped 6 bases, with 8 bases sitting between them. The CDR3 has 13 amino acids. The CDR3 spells CASSLGSGDTQYF. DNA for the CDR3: TGCGCCAGCAGCTTGGGCTCTGGGGATACGCAGTATTTT.